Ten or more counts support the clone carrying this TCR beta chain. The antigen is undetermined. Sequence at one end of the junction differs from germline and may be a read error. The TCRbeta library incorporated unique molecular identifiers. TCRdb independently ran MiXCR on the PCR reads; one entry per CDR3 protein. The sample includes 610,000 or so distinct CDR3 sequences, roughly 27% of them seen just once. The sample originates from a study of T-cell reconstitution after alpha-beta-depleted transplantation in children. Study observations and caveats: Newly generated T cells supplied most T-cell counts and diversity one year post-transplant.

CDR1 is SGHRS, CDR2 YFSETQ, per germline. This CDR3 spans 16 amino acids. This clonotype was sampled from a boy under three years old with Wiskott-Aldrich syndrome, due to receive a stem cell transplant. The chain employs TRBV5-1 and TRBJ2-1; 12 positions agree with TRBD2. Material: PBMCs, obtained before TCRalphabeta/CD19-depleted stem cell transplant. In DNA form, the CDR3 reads TGTGCCAGCAGCTTAGGTCTAGCGGGAGGGGGGAATGAGCAGTTCTTC. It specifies CASSLGLAGGGNEQFF.